Listed below are T cell receptor beta chains from one sample, sequenced in a study of human T cells and chemical hapten exposure. MiXCR, applied by TCRdb to the RACE reads, yields one record per CDR3 protein. The data hold 380,000 or so distinct CDR3 sequences, with 5% to 6.5% observed a single time. The sequenced sample was whole blood, obtained in connection with sensitization to the hapten diphenylcyclopropenone (DPC). These receptors all stem from a woman younger than 30 with alopecia areata. Some clones in this sample may be carry-over from other donors' samples. Each CDR3 is given with its conserved first and last residue. The order of the fields is CDR3 DNA, CDR3 protein, clone size, D gene, V gene, J gene. The D gene is left open where the match is weak. Some rows have no size entry. The others give once, few or many, or a class for an expanded clone.

cdr3_nt: TGTGCCAGCAGCCTAGGACAGGCGCCATATAGCAATCAGCCCCAGCATTTT
cdr3_aa: CASSLGQAPYSNQPQHF
clone_size: many
d_call: TRBD1
v_call: TRBV7-2
j_call: TRBJ1-5

cdr3_nt: TGTGCCAGCAGCCTGGAGACTAGCGGGGGAACGAATGAGCAGTTCTTC
cdr3_aa: CASSLETSGGTNEQFF
clone_size: many
d_call: TRBD2
v_call: TRBV7-8
j_call: TRBJ2-1

cdr3_nt: TGCAGTGCTACCACCGGCAGGGGAGGTCTGGCAGATACGCAGTATTTT
cdr3_aa: CSATTGRGGLADTQYF
clone_size: many
d_call: -
v_call: TRBV20-1
j_call: TRBJ2-3

cdr3_nt: TGTGCCAGCAGTTCCAGACATACCCCAAATTCACCCCTCCACTTT
cdr3_aa: CASSSRHTPNSPLHF
clone_size: few
d_call: -
v_call: TRBV6-5
j_call: TRBJ1-6

cdr3_nt: TGTGCCAGCAGCCATGGAGGGGATCAGCCCCAGCATTTT
cdr3_aa: CASSHGGDQPQHF
clone_size: few
d_call: -
v_call: TRBV3-1
j_call: TRBJ1-5

cdr3_nt: TGCAGCGTTTCGGGACAGGGGGCGAACACTGAAGCTTTCTTT
cdr3_aa: CSVSGQGANTEAFF
clone_size: many
d_call: TRBD1
v_call: TRBV29-1
j_call: TRBJ1-1

cdr3_nt: TGCAGTGCTAGTATGGGAGGGGCTAATTCACCCCTCCACTTT
cdr3_aa: CSASMGGANSPLHF
clone_size: many
d_call: -
v_call: TRBV20-1
j_call: TRBJ1-6

cdr3_nt: TGTGCCAGCAGACCTGGGACTAGCGGGTACAATGAGCAGTTCTTC
cdr3_aa: CASRPGTSGYNEQFF
clone_size: -
d_call: TRBD2
v_call: TRBV12-3/TRBV12-4
j_call: TRBJ2-1

cdr3_nt: TGTGCCAGCAGCCAAGAACGCGTCCAAGAGACCCAGTACTTC
cdr3_aa: CASSQERVQETQYF
clone_size: many
d_call: -
v_call: TRBV4-2
j_call: TRBJ2-5

cdr3_nt: TGTGCCAGCAGTGATTTCCCCCGGGGCACAGATACGCAGTATTTT
cdr3_aa: CASSDFPRGTDTQYF
clone_size: -
d_call: -
v_call: TRBV2
j_call: TRBJ2-3

cdr3_nt: TGTGCCAGCAGCCCATGGGGTCCCAAGAGGGACGGCTACACCTTC
cdr3_aa: CASSPWGPKRDGYTF
clone_size: many
d_call: -
v_call: TRBV7-9
j_call: TRBJ1-2

cdr3_nt: TGTGCCCTAAGTGGAGGAAACACAGATACGCAGTATTTT
cdr3_aa: CALSGGNTDTQYF
clone_size: -
d_call: -
v_call: TRBV2
j_call: TRBJ2-3

cdr3_nt: TGTGCCAGCAGTTACGGCGGGGGAGCAGCCTACGAGCAGTACTTC
cdr3_aa: CASSYGGGAAYEQYF
clone_size: -
d_call: TRBD2
v_call: TRBV6-2/TRBV6-3
j_call: TRBJ2-7

cdr3_nt: TGTGCCAGCAGCCAAGTTTCTAAGGGATCTCTCACCTTC
cdr3_aa: CASSQVSKGSLTF
clone_size: many
d_call: -
v_call: TRBV3-1
j_call: TRBJ1-2

cdr3_nt: TGTGCCAGCAGTTTAGCGGAGTATTCACCCCTCCACTTT
cdr3_aa: CASSLAEYSPLHF
clone_size: many
d_call: -
v_call: TRBV12-3/TRBV12-4
j_call: TRBJ1-6

cdr3_nt: TGTGCCATCGTTCAGGGCAGCTTAAGCACAGATACGCAGTATTTT
cdr3_aa: CAIVQGSLSTDTQYF
clone_size: -
d_call: -
v_call: TRBV12-3/TRBV12-4
j_call: TRBJ2-3

cdr3_nt: TGTGCCAGCAGCCAAGGTGTCGAAGCGGTAGGGCGGAACACTGAAGCTTTCTTT
cdr3_aa: CASSQGVEAVGRNTEAFF
clone_size: few
d_call: -
v_call: TRBV3-1
j_call: TRBJ1-1

cdr3_nt: TGTGCCAGCAGCCAAAGTTGGCTAGCGGAGTCGCCCGTGAAGGACGGGGAGCTGTTTTTT
cdr3_aa: CASSQSWLAESPVKDGELFF
clone_size: -
d_call: TRBD2
v_call: TRBV3-1
j_call: TRBJ2-2

cdr3_nt: TGTGCCAGCAGTGAGGCTGAGGGGACGGCCGACAATGAGCAGTTCTTC
cdr3_aa: CASSEAEGTADNEQFF
clone_size: -
d_call: -
v_call: TRBV6-5
j_call: TRBJ2-1

cdr3_nt: TGTGCCAGCAGCGTAGGGGCAGGGTTTAATTCACCCCTCCACTTT
cdr3_aa: CASSVGAGFNSPLHF
clone_size: -
d_call: -
v_call: TRBV9
j_call: TRBJ1-6

cdr3_nt: TGCGCCAGCAGCCAAATTCAGGGAAGCGGCACAGATACGCAGTATTTT
cdr3_aa: CASSQIQGSGTDTQYF
clone_size: many
d_call: -
v_call: TRBV4-3
j_call: TRBJ2-3

cdr3_nt: TGTGCCAGCAGCTTAGGAGCAGGATCAGCAACTAATGAAAAACTGTTTTTT
cdr3_aa: CASSLGAGSATNEKLFF
clone_size: many
d_call: -
v_call: TRBV7-2
j_call: TRBJ1-4

cdr3_nt: TGTGCCAGCACCAGGACTAGCGGGGAAGGTACGCAGTATTTT
cdr3_aa: CASTRTSGEGTQYF
clone_size: few
d_call: TRBD2
v_call: TRBV5-5
j_call: TRBJ2-3

cdr3_nt: TGCGCCAGTGGAGCTAGCGGGAGCACAGATACGCATTATTTT
cdr3_aa: CASGASGSTDTHYF
clone_size: -
d_call: TRBD2
v_call: TRBV5-1
j_call: TRBJ2-3

cdr3_nt: TGTGCCAGCCGACCGGGCAATCAGCCCCAGCATTTT
cdr3_aa: CASRPGNQPQHF
clone_size: many
d_call: -
v_call: TRBV12-3/TRBV12-4
j_call: TRBJ1-5

cdr3_nt: TGTGCCAGCAGCTTTAGTCAGGGTGAAGCTTTCTTT
cdr3_aa: CASSFSQGEAFF
clone_size: many
d_call: -
v_call: TRBV7-8
j_call: TRBJ1-1

cdr3_nt: TGTGCCAGCAGCAAGGAGACCGCGGGGATGTACTTC
cdr3_aa: CASSKETAGMYF
clone_size: -
d_call: -
v_call: TRBV7-9
j_call: TRBJ2-5

cdr3_nt: TGTGCCAGCAGCTTAGCAAAGGCCCCAATTCAGTACTTC
cdr3_aa: CASSLAKAPIQYF
clone_size: few
d_call: -
v_call: TRBV7-2
j_call: TRBJ2-4